These 29 T cell receptor beta chains were sequenced from one sample in a study of cytotoxic CD8 clonotypes in ibrutinib-treated CLL. The protocol was immunoSEQ multiplex PCR, while the TCRdb copy is restricted to in-frame clones and leaves out a portion. The sample lists about 330,000 clones; 60% to 80% were seen once. The sample in question was PBMCs, obtained after 36 months of ibrutinib treatment. These receptors all stem from a human donor with chronic lymphocytic leukemia.

This rearrangement joins TRBV9 to TRBJ2-1; 10 bases are shared with TRBD2. CDR1 is SGDLS, CDR2 YYNGEE, per germline. Trimming cost V 2 bases and J 10 bases; bases outside gene matches: 12. The CDR3 runs 16 residues. CDR3: CASSVGLAGAGGEQFF. DNA of the CDR3: TGTGCCAGCAGCGTGGGGCTAGCGGGAGCCGGTGGGGAGCAGTTCTTC.

V is TRBV19 and J is TRBJ2-3; D may be TRBD2 (6 bases). The V gene lost 2 bases and the J gene lost 0 bases, with 12 bases spanning the gap. The germline V gene encodes CDR1 LNHDA and CDR2 SQIVND (reference sequence). CDR3 size: 16 residues. CDR3 in amino acids: CASSILEGTSTDTQYF. The DNA of the CDR3 is TGTGCCAGTAGTATACTAGAGGGGACTAGCACAGATACGCAGTATTTT.

The V and J genes are TRBV19 and TRBJ2-7; D remains ambiguous. Trimming pared 3 bases from V and 2 bases from J, leaving 11 bases between. The CDR3 contains 14 residues. In germline, CDR1 is LNHDA, CDR2 SQIVND (reference sequence). CDR3 in DNA: TGTGCCAGTAGTATCATTCCCGGTGCCTACGAGCAGTACTTC. Translating it yields CASSIIPGAYEQYF.

The table lists this clone with a count of one. This chain uses TRBV5-1 with TRBJ1-2, with a weak D call TRBD1 (5 bases). CDR1 and CDR2 (germline): SGHRS, YFSETQ. The CDR3 extends over 12 amino acids. V shed 4 bases and J shed 5 bases, with 9 bases lying between them. CDR3 residues: CASSARQYGYTF. The DNA of the CDR3 is TGCGCCAGCAGCGCCCGACAGTATGGCTACACCTTC.

V is TRBV29-1 and J is TRBJ1-2; the D is unclear. Germline CDR1 is SQVTM and CDR2 is ANQGSEA. This CDR3 region has 15 residues. Trimming removed 5 bases at V and 4 bases at J, with 20 bases between. For the CDR3, the DNA is TGCAGCGTTCCAAAGAAGGAGGGTCCCGGCTATGGCTACACCTTC. This codes for CSVPKKEGPGYGYTF. Supplemented by reference TRBV29-1 and TRBJ1-2, the full variable domain reads SAVISQKPSRDICQRGTSLTIQCQVDSQVTMMFWYRQQPGQSLTLIATANQGSEATYESGFVIDKFPISRPNLTFSTLTVSNMSPEDSSIYLCSVPKKEGPGYGYTFGSGTRLTVV.

The chain employs TRBV6-6 and TRBJ2-7, with 8 nucleotides matching TRBD2. Germline lookup yields CDR1 MNHNY and CDR2 SVGAGI (reference sequence). V was clipped by 11 bases and J by 2 bases; unmatched bases: 8. The CDR3 consists of 13 residues. The CDR3 is CAHGSGGAYEQYF. The CDR3, as DNA: TGTGCCCACGGCTCCGGGGGGGCCTACGAGCAGTACTTC.

The CDR3 is CASSLQGGGGSDTQYF. Here the CDR3 DNA reads TGTGCCAGCAGCTTACAGGGCGGTGGGGGCTCGGATACGCAGTATTTT. The rearrangement joins TRBV13 to TRBJ2-3, with a possible D match to TRBD1 (6 bases). Germline values: CDR1 PRHDT, CDR2 FYEKMQ (reference sequence). The CDR3 spans 16 residues. The V and J ends lost 2 bases and 6 bases respectively, with 18 bases between them. Complete variable domain (other parts from reference TRBV13 and TRBJ2-3): AAGVIQSPRHLIKEKRETATLKCYPIPRHDTVYWYQQGPGQDPQFLISFYEKMQSDKGSIPDRFSAQQFSDYHSELNMSSLELGDSALYFCASSLQGGGGSDTQYFGPGTRLTVL.

CDR3 residues: CASSYSIGTGELFF. The CDR3, as DNA: TGTGCCAGCAGTTACTCGATAGGCACCGGGGAGCTGTTTTTT. The V gene is TRBV6-5, the J gene TRBJ2-2, with unresolved D. With 0 bases removed from V and 4 bases from J, the gap between germline ends came to 6 bases. Germline V gene sequence: CDR1 MNHEY, CDR2 SVGAGI. The CDR3 runs to 14 residues.

V is TRBV5-4 and J is TRBJ2-7; 10 positions match TRBD2. V lost 0 bases to trimming and J lost 4 bases; unmatched junction nucleotides: 7. CDR3 length equals 16 residues. CDR1 is SGHNT, CDR2 YYREEE, per germline (reference sequence). CDR3 coding DNA: TGTGCCAGCAGCTTGGGTCCAGCGGGGGGGCAGTACGAGCAGTACTTC. Its translation: CASSLGPAGGQYEQYF.

The genes are TRBV11-2 and TRBJ1-2; D not certain. Germline V gene data show CDR1 as SGHAT and CDR2 as FQNNGV. The germline V and J ends were trimmed by 2 bases and 4 bases, with 17 bases remaining between them. The CDR3 extends over 16 amino acids. CDR3 DNA sequence: TGTGCCAGCAGCTTAACCGGGAGGCATTCTGGCTATGGCTACACCTTC. Translation: CASSLTGRHSGYGYTF.

The V and J genes are TRBV28 and TRBJ2-1; TRBD2 matches at 9 bases. J lost 3 bases, V lost 3 bases, and 3 bases had no gene match. This CDR3 contains 15 residues. CDR1 MDHEN and CDR2 SYDVKM come from the germline V gene. Here the CDR3 DNA reads TGTGCCAGCAGTTTTAGCGGGAGTAGCTACAATGAGCAGTTCTTC. Protein: CASSFSGSSYNEQFF. Filled out from reference TRBV28 and TRBJ2-1, the complete variable domain reads DVKVTQSSRYLVKRTGEKVFLECVQDMDHENMFWYRQDPGLGLRLIYFSYDVKMKEKGDIPEGYSVSREKKERFSLILESASTNQTSMYLCASSFSGSSYNEQFFGPGTRLTVL.

As for this clone: The junction and the germline gene differ at one end; a read error may be behind it. CDR3 nucleotides: TGTGCCAGCAGTGACTCCTGGGTATCCGGGGAGCTGTTTTTT. It codes for CASSDSWVSGELFF. The chain combines TRBV6-5 with TRBJ2-2; no clear D gene. This CDR3 has 14 residues. Germline V lookup: CDR1 MNHEY, CDR2 SVGAGI.

This clone appeared a few times. The V gene is TRBV7-9, the J gene TRBJ1-2; D ambiguous. V gave up 0 bases and J gave up 4 bases, with 6 bases separating them. The CDR3 is 13 amino acids. The germline CDR1 and CDR2 sequences are SEHNR and FQNEAQ (reference sequence). The CDR3 loop is CASSLALGYGYTF. CDR3 sequence (DNA): TGTGCCAGCAGCTTAGCTCTGGGCTATGGCTACACCTTC.

This clone occurred once. J is TRBJ2-3 and V is TRBV2; D is uncertain. The V gene lost 5 bases and the J gene lost 2 bases, with 14 bases spanning the gap. This CDR3 is built from 15 residues. CDR1 SNHLY and CDR2 FYNNEI come from the germline V gene. The CDR3 nucleotides are TGTGCCAGCAGTCCCCCCACTATCACCACAGATACGCAGTATTTT. Residues: CASSPPTITTDTQYF.

This sequence joins TRBV27 and TRBJ1-4, with a weak D call TRBD1 (5 bases). Germline V gives CDR1 MNHEY, CDR2 SMNVEV (reference sequence). The V end lost 0 bases, the J end lost 12 bases, and 14 bases lay between the germline ends. The CDR3 consists of 14 residues. CDR3 sequence (DNA): TGTGCCAGCAGTTTATCCCCCCGGGGAGGGGAACTGTTTTTT. Translation gives CASSLSPRGGELFF.

The table lists this clone with a few counts. The chain joins TRBV4-1 to TRBJ2-3, with a tentative D call TRBD1 (6 bases). Germline lookup yields CDR1 MGHRA and CDR2 YSYEKL. The V end lost 4 bases, the J end lost 1 base, and 12 bases lay between the germline ends. The CDR3 totals 15 residues. CDR3: CASSPLGHGTDTQYF. The CDR3, as DNA: TGCGCCAGCAGCCCGTTGGGACATGGCACAGATACGCAGTATTTT.

The V and J genes are TRBV5-1 and TRBJ2-7; 8 bases match TRBD1. The CDR3 covers 20 residues. J was trimmed by 3 bases and V by 0 bases; bases with no gene match: 20. Germline CDR1 and CDR2: SGHRS and YFSETQ. The CDR3 nucleotides are TGCGCCAGCAGCTTGGACAGGGGGAGCGTCTGGTCGGGCGGAAACTACGAGCAGTACTTC. This translates into CASSLDRGSVWSGGNYEQYF.

Remarks on this clone: Other nucleotide sequences in the sample specify the same CDR3. The genes are TRBV7-2 and TRBJ1-1; D is unresolved. The length of the CDR3 is 13 residues. Deletions cut 2 bases from V and 4 bases from J, with 8 bases between. Germline V gene sequence: CDR1 SGHTA, CDR2 FQGNSA. DNA for the CDR3: TGTGCCAGCAGCTTACGGGGAGGCACTGAAGCTTTCTTT. This encodes CASSLRGGTEAFF.

The V call is TRBV5-6, the J call TRBJ2-1; a weak D match, TRBD1 (6 bases). V dropped 2 bases and J dropped 5 bases, with 17 bases sitting between them. Germline CDR1 SGHDT, CDR2 YYEEEE. CDR3 length: 16 residues. In nucleotides, the CDR3 is TGTGCCAGCAGCTTTGAATGGGACAACAGGCACAATGAGCAGTTCTTC. Its protein product is CASSFEWDNRHNEQFF.

The rearrangement uses TRBV9 and TRBJ2-7; 8 bases align to TRBD2. Per the germline V gene, CDR1 is SGDLS and CDR2 is YYNGEE. The CDR3 totals 14 residues. The trim removed 4 bases at V and 4 bases at J, leaving 7 bases unmatched. In DNA, the CDR3 is TGTGCCAGCAGCTCCGGGGGGGCCGGATACGAGCAGTACTTC. Translating it yields CASSSGGAGYEQYF.

J is TRBJ1-1 and V is TRBV2; 8 nucleotides agree with TRBD1. Per germline, CDR1 SNHLY and CDR2 FYNNEI. CDR3 length: 15 residues. V dropped 6 bases and J dropped 0; count of bases not matched to a gene: 6. In DNA form, the CDR3 reads TGTGCCAGCAGGGCTGACAGGGGCCTGAACACTGAAGCTTTCTTT. Protein sequence: CASRADRGLNTEAFF. Variable domain in full (rest from reference TRBV2 and TRBJ1-1): EPEVTQTPSHQVTQMGQEVILRCVPISNHLYFYWYRQILGQKVEFLVSFYNNEISEKSEIFDDQFSVERPDGSNFTLKIRSTKLEDSAMYFCASRADRGLNTEAFFGQGTRLTVV.

This chain connects TRBV29-1 to TRBJ2-1, with D unresolved. Germline V gene sequence: CDR1 SQVTM, CDR2 ANQGSEA. The CDR3 totals 13 residues. V was shortened by 4 bases and J by 7 bases, with 14 bases between the two germline ends. CDR3 DNA: TGCAGCGTTGGACCGGGCCGGCTTAATGAGCAGTTCTTC. Its translation: CSVGPGRLNEQFF.

This clone has a single count. The V and J genes are TRBV4-3 and TRBJ2-2; weak D call: TRBD1 (6 bases). The CDR3 is made up of 17 amino acids. Germline assignment: CDR1 LGHNA and CDR2 YSLEER. Trimming left V 3 bases short and J 4 bases short, with 18 bases between. The CDR3 DNA follows: TGCGCCAGCAGCCAGGAACACAGGGTTAGGAGCACCGGGGAGCTGTTTTTT. It is translated as CASSQEHRVRSTGELFF.

This clone appeared a few times. This sequence joins TRBV10-3 and TRBJ2-2; 8 bases fit TRBD1. Germline V gives CDR1 ENHRY, CDR2 SYGVKD. This CDR3 region has 15 residues. Trimming at V came to 2 bases and at J to 6 bases, leaving 5 bases not matched to a gene. CDR3 sequence reads: CAISEAGQVPGELFF. Written as DNA, the CDR3 is TGTGCCATCAGTGAGGCGGGACAGGTCCCCGGGGAGCTGTTTTTT.

This chain uses TRBV11-2 with TRBJ2-4; no reliable D call. Germline V gives CDR1 SGHAT, CDR2 FQNNGV. The V end lost 0 bases, the J end lost 10 bases, and 16 bases lay between the germline ends. The length of the CDR3 is 15 residues. The CDR3 region has the DNA TGTGCCAGCAGCTTAGATGGAGCTACAGATAGGATTCAGTACTTC. As protein: CASSLDGATDRIQYF.

The V and J genes are TRBV5-1 and TRBJ2-1, with 7 bases identical to TRBD2. V shed 9 bases, J shed 0 bases, and the junction held 15 bases outside the gene matches. Germline CDR1 is SGHRS and CDR2 is YFSETQ. There are 17 residues in the CDR3. Here the CDR3 reads CANSPAGRSSSYNEQFF. In DNA form, the CDR3 reads TGCGCCAACAGTCCAGCGGGGCGTAGCAGCTCCTACAATGAGCAGTTCTTC.

There are a few counts of this clone. The chain is built from TRBV4-1 and TRBJ2-1; 8 bases fit TRBD2. V gave up 2 bases and J gave up 2 bases; unmatched junction bases: 5. CDR3 length equals 16 residues. The V gene's germline CDR1 is MGHRA and CDR2 YSYEKL. This chain's CDR3 is CASSQNSGGAYNEQFF. CDR3 DNA sequence: TGCGCCAGCAGCCAAAACAGCGGGGGTGCCTACAATGAGCAGTTCTTC.

V and J are TRBV9 and TRBJ2-3; D not resolved. Germline CDR1 is SGDLS and CDR2 is YYNGEE. The CDR3 has 15 residues. V lost 4 bases to trimming and J lost 1 base, with 13 bases between them. The CDR3 reads CASSPLPWGTDTQYF. CDR3 sequence (DNA): TGTGCCAGCAGCCCCCTCCCGTGGGGCACAGATACGCAGTATTTT.

V is TRBV15 and J is TRBJ2-5; the D gene is possibly TRBD1 (6 bases). CDR1 is LNHNV and CDR2 is YYDKDF in the germline V gene (reference sequence). Between the trimmed V and J ends, which lost 4 bases and 7 bases, there was a span of 13 bases. CDR3 length: 13 amino acids. The CDR3: CATSIYRVGTQYF. The CDR3 nucleotides are TGTGCCACCAGCATATACAGGGTTGGGACCCAGTACTTC.